The 29 T cell receptor beta chains presented below share a single source sample, sequenced in a study of shared clonotypes between healthy human individuals. Using immunoSEQ multiplex PCR, the repertoire was profiled, and TCRdb retains in-frame clones only, with some absent. The sample carries over a million clones, around 98% recorded once. Specimen: naive CD4+ T cells sorted from blood. Documented subset: CD45RA+ positively selected. The receptors were sampled from a man aged 25-45 years in good health.

The chain employs TRBV18 and TRBJ1-2; a weak D match, TRBD1 (5 bases). The V end was cut by 2 bases, the J end by 2 bases, with 12 bases between. CDR3 size: 15 residues. CDR1 is KGHSH and CDR2 is LQKENI in the germline V gene. DNA of the CDR3: TGTGCCAGCTCACCAGTCCAGGGATCCAACTATGGCTACACCTTC. As protein: CASSPVQGSNYGYTF. Variable domain in full (rest from reference TRBV18 and TRBJ1-2): NAGVMQNPRHLVRRRGQEARLRCSPMKGHSHVYWYRQLPEEGLKFMVYLQKENIIDESGMPKERFSAEFPKEGPSILRIQQVVRGDSAAYFCASSPVQGSNYGYTFGSGTRLTVV.

The CDR3 protein is CASSLIAGNEQFF. CDR3 sequence (DNA): TGTGCCAGCAGTTTAATTGCTGGCAATGAGCAGTTCTTC. V is TRBV28 and J is TRBJ2-1; D is ambiguous. This CDR3 spans 13 amino acids. Germline assignment: CDR1 MDHEN and CDR2 SYDVKM. V lost 2 bases and J lost 6, with 8 bases in between.

The rearrangement uses TRBV9 and TRBJ1-1; the D gene is possibly TRBD1 (6 bases). Germline V gene lookup returns CDR1 SGDLS and CDR2 YYNGEE. V lost 3 bases to trimming and J lost 1 base, with 10 bases between them. The CDR3 is made up of 14 amino acids. The chain's CDR3 is CASSAGQTNTEAFF. The CDR3 DNA sequence: TGTGCCAGCAGCGCTGGACAGACGAACACTGAAGCTTTCTTT.

The chain joins TRBV28 to TRBJ1-1; D remains unclear. Looked up from germline, CDR1 is MDHEN and CDR2 is SYDVKM. Trimming cost V 2 bases and J 11 bases, with 12 bases left between them. The CDR3 totals 12 residues. The CDR3 DNA follows: TGTGCCAGCAGTTTAGGAAGAGGTTCGGCTTTCTTT. Amino acids: CASSLGRGSAFF.

The chain couples TRBV5-5 to TRBJ1-1; no definite D call. Germline CDR1 reads SGHKS; CDR2 reads YYEKEE (reference sequence). V lost 1 base and J 12 bases, leaving 10 bases between the germline ends. The CDR3 has 11 residues. The CDR3 sequence is CASSLTPSTFF. CDR3 bases: TGTGCCAGCAGCTTGACCCCATCCACTTTCTTT.

This chain joins TRBV7-8 and TRBJ2-1; no clear D. V lost 3 bases and J 0 bases, leaving 9 bases between the germline ends. Germline loops: CDR1 SGHVS, CDR2 FQNEAQ. The CDR3 is made up of 15 amino acids. The DNA for the CDR3 is TGTGCCAGCAGCTTGCAGGTAAGCTCCTACAATGAGCAGTTCTTC. Translation: CASSLQVSSYNEQFF.

The V and J genes are TRBV15 and TRBJ2-1, with 10 positions matching TRBD2. Germline loops: CDR1 LNHNV, CDR2 YYDKDF (reference sequence). The CDR3 consists of 21 residues. The junction had 15 bases not matched to a gene; V was cut back by 0 bases and J by 1 base. This CDR3 reads CATSRDTRQGPGLASYNEQFF. In DNA form, the CDR3 reads TGTGCCACCAGCAGAGATACCCGACAGGGCCCGGGACTAGCGTCCTACAATGAGCAGTTCTTC.

This clone was observed a single time. The chain joins TRBV5-1 to TRBJ2-4, with TRBD2 identical over 14 bases. The V segment lost 0 bases and the J segment 1 base; nucleotides outside the gene matches: 0. Looked up from germline, CDR1 is SGHRS and CDR2 is YFSETQ. The CDR3 contains 17 residues. The CDR3 region is CASSLGLAGGAKNIQYF. The CDR3 nucleotides are TGCGCCAGCAGCTTGGGACTAGCGGGAGGGGCCAAAAACATTCAGTACTTC. Looking up the rest from reference TRBV5-1 and TRBJ2-4 gives the full variable domain: KAGVTQTPRYLIKTRGQQVTLSCSPISGHRSVSWYQQTPGQGLQFLFEYFSETQRNKGNFPGRFSGRQFSNSRSEMNVSTLELGDSALYLCASSLGLAGGAKNIQYFGAGTRLSVL.

The chain is built from TRBV5-1 and TRBJ1-1; D ambiguous. CDR1 and CDR2 (germline): SGHRS, YFSETQ. CDR3 length equals 15 residues. V lost 0 bases to trimming and J lost 3 bases, with 12 bases between them. The CDR3 is CASSLVLGKDTEAFF. DNA of the CDR3: TGCGCCAGCAGCTTGGTTCTGGGGAAGGACACTGAAGCTTTCTTT. Drawing the rest from reference TRBV5-1 and TRBJ1-1, the complete variable domain is KAGVTQTPRYLIKTRGQQVTLSCSPISGHRSVSWYQQTPGQGLQFLFEYFSETQRNKGNFPGRFSGRQFSNSRSEMNVSTLELGDSALYLCASSLVLGKDTEAFFGQGTRLTVV.

This clone was seen once. The chain employs TRBV19 and TRBJ1-2; no reliable D call. CDR1 and CDR2 from the germline V gene are LNHDA and SQIVND (reference sequence). Trimming shortened V by 5 bases and J by 5 bases, and 18 bases separated the two germline ends. There are 15 residues in the CDR3. This CDR3 reads CASSSGSPLSYGYTF. The CDR3 DNA sequence: TGTGCCAGTAGTTCCGGGTCCCCACTATCATATGGCTACACCTTC.

The chain joins TRBV6-5 to TRBJ1-1; unclear D gene. This CDR3 region has 14 residues. CDR1 is MNHEY and CDR2 is SVGAGI in the germline V gene. V lost 4 bases and J 4 bases, leaving 13 bases between the germline ends. In DNA form, the CDR3 reads TGTGCCAGCAGTTCGGAAGGTCGCGGCACTGAAGCTTTCTTT. It encodes CASSSEGRGTEAFF.

The chain links TRBV5-1 to TRBJ1-2, with D possibly matching TRBD1 (5 bases). CDR3 size: 15 residues. Germline-derived CDR1 and CDR2 are SGHRS and YFSETQ. The V gene lost 0 bases and the J gene lost 4 bases, with 13 bases spanning the gap. CDR3 sequence: CASSLGLGVAYGYTF. The CDR3 DNA reads TGCGCCAGCAGCTTGGGGCTAGGGGTGGCCTATGGCTACACCTTC.

The chain is built from TRBV27 and TRBJ2-7; TRBD1 is a possible D gene (7 bases). Trimming took 4 bases from V and 2 from J, leaving 15 bases between them. The CDR3 extends over 15 amino acids. The V gene's germline CDR1 is MNHEY and CDR2 SMNVEV (reference sequence). For the CDR3, the DNA is TGTGCCAGCAGTTCCCGACAGGGAGGACCCTACGAGCAGTACTTC. This sequence encodes CASSSRQGGPYEQYF.

V is TRBV10-3 and J is TRBJ1-4, with D unclear. The germline gives CDR1 ENHRY, CDR2 SYGVKD. Trimming left V 6 bases short and J 5 bases short, with 4 bases between. This CDR3 is built from 11 residues. CDR3 region: CAIRENEKLFF. The CDR3 DNA follows: TGTGCCATCAGAGAGAATGAAAAACTGTTTTTT.

The rearrangement joins TRBV5-1 to TRBJ2-5; TRBD2 aligns across 10 bases. Germline-derived CDR1 and CDR2 are SGHRS and YFSETQ. This CDR3 has 16 amino acids. V lost 0 bases and J lost 4; bases outside the gene matches: 6. CDR3 bases: TGCGCCAGCAGCTTGGCCTCTAGCGGGAGAGGAGAGACCCAGTACTTC. Protein: CASSLASSGRGETQYF.

This sequence joins TRBV5-4 and TRBJ2-7; D unclear. The CDR3 is 14 amino acids. V lost 4 bases and J lost 5, with 16 bases in between. From germline, CDR1 is SGHNT and CDR2 YYREEE (reference sequence). For the CDR3, the DNA is TGTGCCAGCAGCCCGAAGGGTCTGGGTGACGAGCAGTACTTC. This encodes CASSPKGLGDEQYF.

V is TRBV5-1 and J is TRBJ2-1; 11 bases map to TRBD2. The V segment lost 3 bases and the J segment 4 bases; nucleotides outside the gene matches: 6. The CDR3 consists of 16 residues. Germline V gene data show CDR1 as SGHRS and CDR2 as YFSETQ. DNA for the CDR3: TGCGCCAGCAGCTGGGAAACTAGCGGGAGATACAATGAGCAGTTCTTC. Translating gives CASSWETSGRYNEQFF.

V and J are TRBV29-1 and TRBJ2-1, with D maybe TRBD2 (6 bases). Germline lookup yields CDR1 SQVTM and CDR2 ANQGSEA. This CDR3 is 15 amino acids long. Trimming stripped 3 bases from V and 3 bases from J, with 15 bases between. CDR3 sequence: CSVDPLAQLYNEQFF. For the CDR3, the DNA is TGCAGCGTTGACCCTCTAGCGCAACTCTACAATGAGCAGTTCTTC.

This chain links TRBV5-1 with TRBJ2-1, with 7 bases aligning to TRBD2. V trimming: 4 bases; J trimming: 1 base; junction bases outside the gene matches: 11. The CDR3 loop spans 17 amino acids. Germline CDR1 and CDR2: SGHRS and YFSETQ. The CDR3 nucleotides are TGCGCCAGCAGCATTCTTACTAGCGACCTATCCTACAATGAGCAGTTCTTC. Translation gives CASSILTSDLSYNEQFF.

This sequence joins TRBV19 and TRBJ2-7; D remains unclear. The V end lost 3 bases, the J end lost 5 bases, and 17 bases lay between the germline ends. The CDR3 is 15 amino acids. Per the germline V gene, CDR1 is LNHDA and CDR2 is SQIVND (reference sequence). The chain's CDR3 is CASSIQVFGYHEQYF. The CDR3 nucleotides are TGTGCCAGTAGTATTCAGGTGTTTGGCTACCACGAGCAGTACTTC.

This chain joins TRBV6-1 and TRBJ2-7; 12 nucleotides agree with TRBD2. J gave up 3 bases and V 4 bases, and 7 bases lay outside the gene matches. The length of the CDR3 is 16 residues. CDR1 is MNHNS and CDR2 is SASEGT in the germline V gene. The CDR3, as DNA: TGTGCCAGCAGTGGCCCGTCGGGACTAGCGGGCTACGAGCAGTACTTC. This translates into CASSGPSGLAGYEQYF.

This rearrangement joins TRBV7-8 to TRBJ1-4; TRBD1 matches at 9 bases. Looked up from germline, CDR1 is SGHVS and CDR2 is FQNEAQ. The CDR3 extends over 18 amino acids. The V gene end was trimmed by 5 bases and the J gene end by 3 bases; junction bases not matched to a gene: 13. The CDR3 loop reads CASSPRTGAASANEKLFF. Here the CDR3 DNA reads TGTGCCAGCAGCCCAAGGACAGGGGCGGCCTCAGCTAATGAAAAACTGTTTTTT.

This clone turned up a few times. The rearrangement uses TRBV6-6 and TRBJ2-1; 9 bases map to TRBD2. Germline values: CDR1 MNHNY, CDR2 SVGAGI (reference sequence). Trimming took 8 bases from V and 10 from J; bases not matched to a gene: 9. The CDR3 spans 13 residues. The CDR3 region is CASGGSGGWEQFF. The CDR3 coding sequence is TGTGCCAGCGGCGGTAGCGGGGGCTGGGAGCAGTTCTTC.

The V call is TRBV2, the J call TRBJ1-5; D remains ambiguous. This CDR3 comprises 12 residues. The ends were cut back, 6 bases at V and 7 bases at J, with 10 bases in the middle. Germline V lookup: CDR1 SNHLY, CDR2 FYNNEI. The CDR3 DNA sequence: TGTGCCAGCAGAACCGGAGGGCAGCCCCAGCATTTT. It is translated as CASRTGGQPQHF. The full variable domain, rest sourced from reference TRBV2 and TRBJ1-5, is EPEVTQTPSHQVTQMGQEVILRCVPISNHLYFYWYRQILGQKVEFLVSFYNNEISEKSEIFDDQFSVERPDGSNFTLKIRSTKLEDSAMYFCASRTGGQPQHFGDGTRLSIL.

The V gene is TRBV10-1, the J gene TRBJ2-2; D remains ambiguous. The CDR3 runs to 14 residues. The V end lost 3 bases, the J end lost 4 bases, and 9 bases lay between the germline ends. Germline-derived CDR1 and CDR2 are WNHNN and SYGVQD (reference sequence). The CDR3 sequence is CASSDLYSTGELFF. CDR3 bases: TGCGCCAGCAGTGACCTCTATTCCACCGGGGAGCTGTTTTTT.

This clone was counted once. The chain links TRBV29-1 to TRBJ2-7; 10 positions agree with TRBD2. The CDR3 loop spans 17 amino acids. Germline V lookup: CDR1 SQVTM, CDR2 ANQGSEA. The junction had 15 bases not matched to a gene; V was cut back by 4 bases and J by 3 bases. The CDR3 DNA reads TGCAGCGTTGTCGCTAGCGGGAGTCCCTCCGAATTCTACGAGCAGTACTTC. Amino acids: CSVVASGSPSEFYEQYF.

The chain carries TRBV7-2 and TRBJ2-1; 12 bases fit TRBD2. V lost 7 bases and J lost 8; bases outside the gene matches: 12. The length of the CDR3 is 16 residues. Germline CDR1 reads SGHTA; CDR2 reads FQGNSA. DNA of the CDR3: TGTGCCAGCACCCTTACAGGGACTAGCGGGTTCGATGAGCAGTTCTTC. Amino acid sequence: CASTLTGTSGFDEQFF.

The chain uses TRBV5-1 and TRBJ2-7; 7 positions agree with TRBD2. This CDR3 comprises 14 residues. Looked up from germline, CDR1 is SGHRS and CDR2 is YFSETQ. J gave up 6 bases and V 0 bases, and 6 bases lay outside the gene matches. The CDR3 bases are TGCGCCAGCAGCTTGGGCGGGAGCCGGGCCGAGCAGTACTTC. This sequence encodes CASSLGGSRAEQYF.

The V gene is TRBV5-1, the J gene TRBJ2-7, with 13 bases aligning to TRBD2. The CDR3 is 19 residues long. Germline V gene data show CDR1 as SGHRS and CDR2 as YFSETQ. With V trimmed by 4 bases and J by 3 bases, 16 bases remained unmatched. This CDR3 is CASSVPGLAGESLFYEQYF. The CDR3 DNA sequence: TGCGCCAGCAGCGTACCCGGACTAGCGGGAGAATCACTCTTCTACGAGCAGTACTTC.